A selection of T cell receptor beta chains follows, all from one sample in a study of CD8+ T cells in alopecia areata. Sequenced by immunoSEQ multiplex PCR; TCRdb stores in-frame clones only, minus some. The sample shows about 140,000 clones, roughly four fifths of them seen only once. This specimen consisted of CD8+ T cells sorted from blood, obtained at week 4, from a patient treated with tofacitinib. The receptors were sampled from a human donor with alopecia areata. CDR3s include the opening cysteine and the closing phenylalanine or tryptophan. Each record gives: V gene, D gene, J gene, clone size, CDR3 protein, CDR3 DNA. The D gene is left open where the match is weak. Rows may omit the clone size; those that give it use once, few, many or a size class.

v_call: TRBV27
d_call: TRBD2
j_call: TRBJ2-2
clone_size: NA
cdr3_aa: CASSSWTRQDNTGELFF
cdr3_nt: TGTGCCAGCAGTTCGTGGACTAGACAAGACAACACCGGGGAGCTGTTTTTT

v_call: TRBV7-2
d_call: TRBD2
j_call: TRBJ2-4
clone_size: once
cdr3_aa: CASSGIQAGGIKNIQYF
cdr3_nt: TGTGCCAGCAGCGGCATCCAAGCGGGGGGAATCAAAAACATTCAGTACTTC

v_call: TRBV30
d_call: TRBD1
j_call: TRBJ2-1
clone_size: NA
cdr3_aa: CAWSYGTGGMIEQFF
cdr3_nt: TGTGCCTGGAGTTACGGGACAGGGGGAATGATTGAGCAGTTCTTC

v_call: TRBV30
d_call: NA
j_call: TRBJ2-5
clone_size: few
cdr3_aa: CAWSVFWDQETQYF
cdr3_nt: TGTGCCTGGAGTGTGTTCTGGGACCAAGAGACCCAGTACTTC

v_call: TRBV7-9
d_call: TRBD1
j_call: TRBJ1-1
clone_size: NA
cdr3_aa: CASRQNPGTGNTEAFF
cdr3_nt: TGTGCCAGCAGACAAAACCCTGGGACAGGGAACACTGAAGCTTTCTTT

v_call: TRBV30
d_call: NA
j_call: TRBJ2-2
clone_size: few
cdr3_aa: CAWSVDSYTGELFF
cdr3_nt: TGTGCCTGGAGTGTAGACAGCTACACCGGGGAGCTGTTTTTT

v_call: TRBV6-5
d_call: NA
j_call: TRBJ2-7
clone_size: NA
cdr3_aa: CASSYSGRSSYEQYF
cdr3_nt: TGTGCCAGCAGTTACTCAGGACGGAGCTCCTACGAGCAGTACTTC

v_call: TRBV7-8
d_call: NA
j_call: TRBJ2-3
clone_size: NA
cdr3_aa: CASSSPGVRLPTDTQYF
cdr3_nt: TGTGCCAGCAGCTCCCCGGGTGTCCGCCTGCCCACAGATACGCAGTATTTT

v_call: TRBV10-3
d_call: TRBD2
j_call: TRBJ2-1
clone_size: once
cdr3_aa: CAISGGTSLNEQFF
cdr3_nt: TGTGCCATCAGTGGGGGGACTAGCTTAAATGAGCAGTTCTTC

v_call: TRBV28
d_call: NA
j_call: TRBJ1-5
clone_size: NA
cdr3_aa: CASRTPTQPQHF
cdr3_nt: TGTGCCAGTAGGACCCCCACCCAGCCCCAGCATTTT

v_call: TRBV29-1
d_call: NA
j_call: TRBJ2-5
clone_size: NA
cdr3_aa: CSVEGGLQETQYF
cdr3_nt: TGCAGCGTTGAAGGGGGCTTACAAGAGACCCAGTACTTC

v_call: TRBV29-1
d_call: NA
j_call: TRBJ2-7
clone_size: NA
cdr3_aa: CSVSGIGDEQYF
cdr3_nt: TGCAGCGTTTCAGGGATCGGCGACGAGCAGTACTTC

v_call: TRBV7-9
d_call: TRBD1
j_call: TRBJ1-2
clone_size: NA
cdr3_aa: CASSFSGTGDSHYGYTF
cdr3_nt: TGTGCCAGCAGCTTCTCCGGGACAGGGGATTCCCACTATGGCTACACCTTC

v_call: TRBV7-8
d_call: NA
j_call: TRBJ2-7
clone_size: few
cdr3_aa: CASSPRTAYEQYF
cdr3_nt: TGTGCCAGCAGTCCGAGGACAGCCTACGAGCAGTACTTC

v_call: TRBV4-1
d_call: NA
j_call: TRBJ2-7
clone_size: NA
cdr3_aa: CASSQVWGSRTSYEQYF
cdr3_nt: TGCGCCAGCAGCCAAGTTTGGGGGTCGCGGACCTCCTACGAGCAGTACTTC

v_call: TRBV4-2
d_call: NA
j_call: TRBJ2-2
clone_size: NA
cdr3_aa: CASSRRDENTGELFF
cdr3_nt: TGTGCCAGCAGCCGCCGGGACGAAAACACCGGGGAGCTGTTTTTT

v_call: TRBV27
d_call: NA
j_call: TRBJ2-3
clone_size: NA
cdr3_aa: CASTTGYSGSTDTQYF
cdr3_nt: TGTGCCAGCACCACGGGGTATAGCGGAAGCACAGATACGCAGTATTTT

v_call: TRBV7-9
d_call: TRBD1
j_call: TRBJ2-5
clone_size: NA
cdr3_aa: CASSEIYRGQRETQYF
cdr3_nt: TGTGCCAGCAGCGAAATTTACAGGGGGCAGCGAGAGACCCAGTACTTC

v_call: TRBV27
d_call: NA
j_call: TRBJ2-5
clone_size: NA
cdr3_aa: CASTMGKETQYF
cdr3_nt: TGTGCCAGCACCATGGGTAAAGAGACCCAGTACTTC

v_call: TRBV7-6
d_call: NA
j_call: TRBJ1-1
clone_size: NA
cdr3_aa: CASSQPGVLNTEAFF
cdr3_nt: TGTGCCAGCAGCCAGCCGGGGGTACTGAACACTGAAGCTTTCTTT

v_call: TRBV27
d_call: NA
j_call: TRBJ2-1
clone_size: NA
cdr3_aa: CASSQLGNEQFF
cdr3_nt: TGTGCCAGCAGTCAATTGGGGAATGAGCAGTTCTTC

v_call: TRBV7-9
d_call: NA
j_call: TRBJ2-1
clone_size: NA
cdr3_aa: CASSLTPLTLSYNEQFF
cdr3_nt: TGTGCCAGCAGCTTAACGCCCTTAACTCTCTCCTACAATGAGCAGTTCTTC

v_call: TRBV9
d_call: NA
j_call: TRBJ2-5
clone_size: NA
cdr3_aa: CASSGDGETQYF
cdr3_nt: TGTGCCAGCAGCGGGGACGGCGAGACCCAGTACTTC

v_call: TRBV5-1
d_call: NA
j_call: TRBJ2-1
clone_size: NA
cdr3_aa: CASSGGLPDDEQFF
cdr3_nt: TGCGCCAGCAGCGGGGGACTTCCGGACGATGAGCAGTTCTTC

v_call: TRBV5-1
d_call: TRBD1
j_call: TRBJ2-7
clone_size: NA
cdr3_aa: CASSLVVGQGNFYEQYF
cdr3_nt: TGCGCCAGCAGCTTGGTAGTGGGACAGGGGAACTTCTACGAGCAGTACTTC

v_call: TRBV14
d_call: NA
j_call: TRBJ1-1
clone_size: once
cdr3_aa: CASRSGGTEAFF
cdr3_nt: TGTGCCAGCAGGTCGGGAGGCACTGAAGCTTTCTTT

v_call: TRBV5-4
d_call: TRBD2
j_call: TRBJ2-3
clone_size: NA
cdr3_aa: CASSVTSGRTDTQYF
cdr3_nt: TGTGCCAGCAGCGTCACTAGCGGACGCACAGATACGCAGTATTTT

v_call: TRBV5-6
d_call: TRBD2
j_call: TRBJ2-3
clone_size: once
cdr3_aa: CASSLVAGADTQYF
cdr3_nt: TGTGCCAGCAGCTTGGTGGCGGGGGCAGATACGCAGTATTTT

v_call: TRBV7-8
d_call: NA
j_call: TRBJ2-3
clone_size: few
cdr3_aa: CASSQGGQPILTDTQYF
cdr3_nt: TGTGCCAGCAGCCAGGGGGGACAGCCCATCCTCACAGATACGCAGTATTTT

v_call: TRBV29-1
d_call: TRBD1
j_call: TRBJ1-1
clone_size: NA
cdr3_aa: CSVIRGLNTEAFF
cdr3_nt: TGCAGCGTCATCAGGGGGCTGAACACTGAAGCTTTCTTT

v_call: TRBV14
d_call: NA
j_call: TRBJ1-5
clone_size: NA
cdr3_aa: CASSQEQQPGSNQPQHF
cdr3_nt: TGTGCCAGCAGCCAAGAGCAACAGCCGGGGAGCAATCAGCCCCAGCATTTT

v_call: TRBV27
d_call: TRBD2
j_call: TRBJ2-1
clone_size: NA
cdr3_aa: CASSSLPTSGGNNEQFF
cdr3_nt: TGTGCCAGCAGTTCACTTCCGACTAGCGGGGGGAACAATGAGCAGTTCTTC

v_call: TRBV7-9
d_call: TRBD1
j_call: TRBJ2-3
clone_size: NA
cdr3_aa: CASSLTGTGYNLDTQYF
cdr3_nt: TGTGCCAGCAGCTTAACCGGGACAGGGTATAATTTGGATACGCAGTATTTT

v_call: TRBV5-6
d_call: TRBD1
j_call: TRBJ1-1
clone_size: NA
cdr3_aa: CASSTGDTEAFF
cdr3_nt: TGTGCCAGCAGCACAGGGGACACTGAAGCTTTCTTT

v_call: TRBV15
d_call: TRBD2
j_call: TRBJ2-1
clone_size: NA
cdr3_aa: CATSLSRGGNEQFF
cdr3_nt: TGTGCCACCAGCCTCTCTCGCGGGGGCAATGAGCAGTTCTTC

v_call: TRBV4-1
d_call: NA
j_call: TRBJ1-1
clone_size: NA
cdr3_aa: CASSYLSPAGSGRGAFF
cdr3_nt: TGCGCCAGCAGCTACCTCTCCCCGGCAGGGAGTGGAAGAGGAGCTTTCTTT

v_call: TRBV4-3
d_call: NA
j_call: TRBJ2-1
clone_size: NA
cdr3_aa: CASSQGDWRGNEQFF
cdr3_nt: TGCGCCAGCAGCCAAGGGGATTGGCGTGGGAATGAGCAGTTCTTC

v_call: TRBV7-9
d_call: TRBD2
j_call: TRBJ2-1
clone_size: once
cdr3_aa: CASSTSGGPFFF
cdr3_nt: TGTGCCAGCAGCACTAGCGGGGGCCCGTTTTTCTTC

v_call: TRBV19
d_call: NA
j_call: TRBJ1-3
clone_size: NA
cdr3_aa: CASSIAGNTIYF
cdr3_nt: TGTGCCAGTAGTATAGCTGGAAACACCATATATTTT

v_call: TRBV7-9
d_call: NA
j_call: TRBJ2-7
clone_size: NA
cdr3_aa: CASSSPFPLDFEQYF
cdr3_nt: TGTGCCAGCAGCTCTCCATTCCCCTTGGATTTCGAGCAGTACTTC

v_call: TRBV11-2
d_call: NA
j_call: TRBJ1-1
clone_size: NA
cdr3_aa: CASSLDLWPGASEAFF
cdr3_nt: TGTGCCAGCAGCTTAGATTTGTGGCCCGGGGCAAGTGAAGCTTTCTTT

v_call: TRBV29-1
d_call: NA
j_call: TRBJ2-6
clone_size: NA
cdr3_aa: CSVDAGANVLTF
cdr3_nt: TGCAGCGTTGATGCTGGGGCCAACGTCCTGACTTTC